This TCR beta chain was identified during a study of cytomegalovirus exposure and HLA in healthy donors. Looking at the study overall: For the approximately 420 genotyped donors, around 76% fell within the Caucasian-associated ancestry cluster.

The CDR3 runs 15 residues. Trimming cost V 1 base and J 2 bases, with 10 bases left between them. Germline CDR1 reads SGDLS; CDR2 reads YYNGEE. Comment on this clone: Its antigen is unidentified.

The PCR used 60 Vbeta and 13 Jbeta primers. TCRdb keeps only in-frame clones here, not all; method: immunoSEQ multiplex PCR. The sample holds 150,000 to 200,000 clones, approximately 67% seen once. Whole-study findings and limits: Apart from CMV serostatus, no immune exposure information was available. While the bulk of TCR sequences proved rare, some public TCRs turned up in many donors.

The donors were healthy bone marrow donors. The origin of this receptor is a woman aged 18-30 years in good health and CMV-seropositive. The sequencing input was PBMCs. The chain recombines TRBV9 with TRBJ2-1; D might be TRBD2 (6 bases). This CDR3 is CASSVLDYTYNEQFF. The CDR3 DNA reads as TGTGCCAGCAGCGTATTGGACTATACCTACAATGAGCAGTTCTTC.